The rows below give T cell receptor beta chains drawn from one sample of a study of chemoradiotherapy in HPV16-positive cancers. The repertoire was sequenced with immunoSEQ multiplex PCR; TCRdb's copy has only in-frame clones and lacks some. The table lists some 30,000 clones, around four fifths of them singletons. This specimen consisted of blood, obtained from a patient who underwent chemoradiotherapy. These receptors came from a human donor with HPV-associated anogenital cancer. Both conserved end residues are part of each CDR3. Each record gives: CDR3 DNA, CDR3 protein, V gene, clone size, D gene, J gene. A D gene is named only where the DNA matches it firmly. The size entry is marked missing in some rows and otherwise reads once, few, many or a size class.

DNA: TGTGCCAGCAGTTACGGGGATCACGAGCAGTACTTC
CDR3: CASSYGDHEQYF
V: TRBV6-5
size: -
D: -
J: TRBJ2-7

DNA: TGTGCCACCACGGGACAGGCCGGAGATACGCAGTATTTT
CDR3: CATTGQAGDTQYF
V: TRBV15
size: -
D: TRBD1
J: TRBJ2-3

DNA: TGTGCCAGCAGCCCCGTCCCCGGGACAGAGGACACAGATACGCAGTATTTT
CDR3: CASSPVPGTEDTDTQYF
V: TRBV7-7
size: -
D: TRBD1
J: TRBJ2-3

DNA: TGTGCCTGGAGCCGGGACCTCTATGGCTACACCTTC
CDR3: CAWSRDLYGYTF
V: TRBV30
size: -
D: -
J: TRBJ1-2

DNA: TGTGCCAGCAGCTCGGGACCTCAATCACCCCTCCACTTT
CDR3: CASSSGPQSPLHF
V: TRBV5-6
size: -
D: -
J: TRBJ1-6

DNA: TGTGCCAGCAGCGACATCGGGTCCACTGAAGCTTTCTTT
CDR3: CASSDIGSTEAFF
V: TRBV7-2
size: -
D: -
J: TRBJ1-1

DNA: TGTGCCAGTAGTACGATAGGGAGGGGAGGTCGCACTGAAGCTTTCTTT
CDR3: CASSTIGRGGRTEAFF
V: TRBV19
size: -
D: -
J: TRBJ1-1

DNA: TGTGCCATCAGTGAGAGCCACGAGCAGTACTTC
CDR3: CAISESHEQYF
V: TRBV10-3
size: -
D: -
J: TRBJ2-7

DNA: TGTGCCAGCAGCTTAGACTACGGGGGGGGACAAGAGACCCAGTACTTC
CDR3: CASSLDYGGGQETQYF
V: TRBV7-2
size: -
D: TRBD2
J: TRBJ2-5

DNA: TGTGCCAGCACCTTCGACAGATCCACAGATACGCAGTATTTT
CDR3: CASTFDRSTDTQYF
V: TRBV7-2
size: -
D: -
J: TRBJ2-3

DNA: TGCGCCAGCAGCCAAGTCAGAGCGAATAGCAATCAGCCCCAGCATTTT
CDR3: CASSQVRANSNQPQHF
V: TRBV4-1
size: -
D: -
J: TRBJ1-5

DNA: TGTGCCAGCAGCTTGAGGGGGGGGAACACTGAAGCTTTCTTT
CDR3: CASSLRGGNTEAFF
V: TRBV11-2
size: -
D: -
J: TRBJ1-1

DNA: TGTGCCAGCAGCTTGCTGGGGATGGGCAATCAGCCCCAGCATTTT
CDR3: CASSLLGMGNQPQHF
V: TRBV5-6
size: once
D: -
J: TRBJ1-5

DNA: TGCGCCAGCAGTTGGGGGGGGACGGGATATACGCAGTATTTT
CDR3: CASSWGGTGYTQYF
V: TRBV5-1
size: -
D: TRBD2
J: TRBJ2-3

DNA: TGTGCCAGCAGTCGCACTAGCGGCTCCTACGAGCAGTACTTC
CDR3: CASSRTSGSYEQYF
V: TRBV6-5
size: -
D: TRBD2
J: TRBJ2-7

DNA: TGTGCCAGCAGCTTAGTTGGGGGCGGTCCGGTCGAGCAGTACTTC
CDR3: CASSLVGGGPVEQYF
V: TRBV11-3
size: -
D: -
J: TRBJ2-7

DNA: TGCGCCAGCAGCCAAGAAGGGGGCACGAGTGAAGCTTTCTTT
CDR3: CASSQEGGTSEAFF
V: TRBV4-1
size: -
D: TRBD1
J: TRBJ1-1

DNA: TGTGCCAGCAGCCCCCGAGGGCTACAAGAGACCCAGTACTTC
CDR3: CASSPRGLQETQYF
V: TRBV7-3
size: -
D: -
J: TRBJ2-5

DNA: TGTGCCAGCTCACCACCGGGACAGGGGGCCGTCCTGACTTTC
CDR3: CASSPPGQGAVLTF
V: TRBV18
size: -
D: TRBD1
J: TRBJ2-6

DNA: TGTGCCAGCAGCACCGCCGCGTGGGGGACTAGCTATGCAGATACGCAGTATTTT
CDR3: CASSTAAWGTSYADTQYF
V: TRBV11-1
size: -
D: TRBD2
J: TRBJ2-3

DNA: TGCGCCAGCAGCCAACCCGGGACAGGGGGATCTGGAAACACCATATATTTT
CDR3: CASSQPGTGGSGNTIYF
V: TRBV4-1
size: few
D: TRBD1
J: TRBJ1-3

DNA: TGTGCCAGCAGCTTGGATGGCGGGGGGAGAGATACGCAGTATTTT
CDR3: CASSLDGGGRDTQYF
V: TRBV5-6
size: -
D: TRBD2
J: TRBJ2-3

DNA: TGTGCCAGCAGCTTGGGGGGGTCTGGAAACACCATATATTTT
CDR3: CASSLGGSGNTIYF
V: TRBV7-9
size: few
D: -
J: TRBJ1-3

DNA: TGTGCCAGCAGCTTAGTTTCAGGCACCATATATTTT
CDR3: CASSLVSGTIYF
V: TRBV7-2
size: few
D: -
J: TRBJ1-3

DNA: TGTGCCTGGGAGATCCCGCCGGGACAGGGGGCCCGGGAGGGCTACACCTTC
CDR3: CAWEIPPGQGAREGYTF
V: TRBV30
size: -
D: TRBD1
J: TRBJ1-2

DNA: TGTGCCATCCGGGACAGGGTTAACACTGAAGCTTTCTTT
CDR3: CAIRDRVNTEAFF
V: TRBV10-3
size: once
D: TRBD1
J: TRBJ1-1

DNA: TGTGCCAGCTCACCATTATCAGGGAACACCGGGGAGCTGTTTTTT
CDR3: CASSPLSGNTGELFF
V: TRBV18
size: few
D: -
J: TRBJ2-2

DNA: TGTGCCAGCTTCTACCTCGGAGGGAGAGAAGCTTTCTTT
CDR3: CASFYLGGREAFF
V: TRBV6-6
size: -
D: -
J: TRBJ1-1

DNA: TGCGCCAGCAGCCAAGAAGGGACAGGGGCCTATGGCTACACCTTC
CDR3: CASSQEGTGAYGYTF
V: TRBV4-3
size: once
D: TRBD1
J: TRBJ1-2

DNA: TGTGCCAGCAACCCGGGGGGGGGAAATTCACCCCTCCACTTT
CDR3: CASNPGGGNSPLHF
V: TRBV7-2
size: -
D: -
J: TRBJ1-6

DNA: TGTGCCAGCAGTCGTTTCCCGGCCGAGCAGTACTTC
CDR3: CASSRFPAEQYF
V: TRBV7-2
size: few
D: -
J: TRBJ2-7

DNA: TGTGCCAGTAGTATTCCCGGGACAGGGACCCATGAGCAGTTCTTC
CDR3: CASSIPGTGTHEQFF
V: TRBV19
size: -
D: TRBD1
J: TRBJ2-1

DNA: TGTGCCAGCAGTTACACGGCGTCAGCCAATCAGCCCCAGCATTTT
CDR3: CASSYTASANQPQHF
V: TRBV6-6
size: -
D: -
J: TRBJ1-5

DNA: TGCAGTGCACCGAAGGGGGACGAGCAGTACTTC
CDR3: CSAPKGDEQYF
V: TRBV20-1
size: -
D: -
J: TRBJ2-7

DNA: TGCGCCAGCAGCCTGGCTAGCGGCAGCACAGATACGCAGTATTTT
CDR3: CASSLASGSTDTQYF
V: TRBV5-1
size: -
D: TRBD2
J: TRBJ2-3

DNA: TGTGCCAGCAGCCCAGGACAGAATCCACCCCTCCACTTT
CDR3: CASSPGQNPPLHF
V: TRBV7-2
size: -
D: -
J: TRBJ1-6

DNA: TGTGCCAGCAGGGCTCAACTAGCGGGGGGCGCAGCTGAGCAGTACTTC
CDR3: CASRAQLAGGAAEQYF
V: TRBV2
size: -
D: TRBD2
J: TRBJ2-7

DNA: TGTGCCAGTAGTATAATCCGACTCATTAGCAATCAGCCCCAGCATTTT
CDR3: CASSIIRLISNQPQHF
V: TRBV19
size: few
D: -
J: TRBJ1-5

DNA: TGTGCCAGCAGTTTATCTATCTACCTCGGGACGGAGAATGAAAAACTGTTTTTT
CDR3: CASSLSIYLGTENEKLFF
V: TRBV27
size: -
D: -
J: TRBJ1-4

DNA: TGTGCCATCAGGGCTAGCGGGGAAAGCTCCTACAATGAGCAGTTCTTC
CDR3: CAIRASGESSYNEQFF
V: TRBV10-3
size: -
D: TRBD2
J: TRBJ2-1

DNA: TGTGCCAGTAGTATAGATCCCCCCCAGGGAAGTTTTCATCAGCCCCAGCATTTT
CDR3: CASSIDPPQGSFHQPQHF
V: TRBV19
size: -
D: -
J: TRBJ1-5